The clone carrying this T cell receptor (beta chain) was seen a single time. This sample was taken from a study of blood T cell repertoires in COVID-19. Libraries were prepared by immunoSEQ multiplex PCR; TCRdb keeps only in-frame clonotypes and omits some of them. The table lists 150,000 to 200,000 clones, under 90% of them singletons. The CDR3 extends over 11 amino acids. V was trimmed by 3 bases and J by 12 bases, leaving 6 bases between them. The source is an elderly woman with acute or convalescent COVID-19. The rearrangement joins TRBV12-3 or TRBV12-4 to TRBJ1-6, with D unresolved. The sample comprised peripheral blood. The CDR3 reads CASSFLGPLHF. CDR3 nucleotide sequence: TGTGCCAGCAGTTTTCTAGGACCCCTCCACTTT.